This is a list of T cell receptor beta chains from one sample in a study of blood T cell repertoires in COVID-19. Clones were read by immunoSEQ multiplex PCR, and TCRdb kept only the in-frame ones, dropping some. The sample shows over 200,000 clones, roughly nine tenths of them seen only once. The specimen was peripheral blood. The receptors shown here come from a man in his sixties with COVID-19, enrolled during active disease. Each CDR3 is given with its conserved first and last residue.

v_gene	j_gene	CDR3aa
TRBV3-1/TRBV3-2	TRBJ2-7	CASSPFVDFSYEQYF
TRBV11-2	TRBJ1-2	CASSLGQGKYGYTF
TRBV7-3	TRBJ1-2	CASSLTGQSYGYTF
TRBV7-9	TRBJ2-2	CASRATERSSAGGWLFF
TRBV14	TRBJ2-1	CASGTGHYNEQFF
TRBV6-5	TRBJ1-2	CASNSARAYGYTF
TRBV7-9	TRBJ1-2	CASSSRGTGADYGYTF
TRBV12-3/TRBV12-4	TRBJ2-3	CASTGRVTDTQYF
TRBV19	TRBJ1-1	CASSLVGGGTEAFF
TRBV6-5	TRBJ2-5	CASSYNGRGETQYF
TRBV5-5	TRBJ2-1	CASSLGQGGVYEQFF